This T cell receptor (beta chain) was profiled in a study of T cells after yellow fever vaccination. Study context: Preparation of the low-cell-number fractions used SMART-Seq v4 Ultra Low Input. Whole-study results and caveats: The CD4 and CD8 compartments had a small share of their clonotypes in common. Boosting was followed by the reappearance of most primary-vaccination clones (under 97% CD4, about 88% CD8).

There are 14 residues in the CDR3. Germline lookup yields CDR1 SGHRS and CDR2 YFSETQ. V was trimmed by 4 bases and J by 5 bases, leaving 15 bases between them. Turning to this clonotype: Its antigen is unidentified.

TCRdb used MiXCR to reprocess the 5' RACE reads, holding one entry per CDR3 protein. The data contain about 340,000 distinct CDR3 sequences, about 4% of them seen just once; the ten biggest clones take up around 24%. This sequence originates from a man between 18 and 35 years old who received the YFV17D yellow fever vaccine. The chain links TRBV5-1 to TRBJ1-1, with a weak D call TRBD1 (6 bases). The sequencing used PBMCs, collected 5 days after the yellow fever booster vaccination. In DNA form, the CDR3 reads TGCGCCAGCAGCCCGCAGGGGCCCCTTACTGAAGCTTTCTTT. Encoded protein: CASSPQGPLTEAFF.